Listed here is a single T cell receptor (beta chain). The data derive from a study of blood T cell repertoires in COVID-19. Across the study: Spain, Italy and the United States supplied samples that represented acute and convalescent COVID-19. T cells, B-cell-depleted T cells, or PBMCs provided the cDNA or gDNA that served as material.

The Seattle site enrolled patients during active infection and followed them longitudinally. As processed by the authors: Quantification of nucleated cells was approximated via reference gene primer amplification. The assay was immunoSEQ multiplex PCR, and TCRdb's table has in-frame clones only and misses some. For V, J and clone size, that table is used; D and trimming come from the DNA. This table holds some 290,000 clones, nearly 90% found once. The CDR3 totals 13 residues. The ends lost 8 bases at V and 5 bases at J; junction bases unmatched: 6. From germline, CDR1 is MNHEY and CDR2 SMNVEV (reference sequence).

The chain has TRBV27 and TRBJ1-5; 7 bases map to TRBD1. The receptor was derived from a woman in her thirties or forties with COVID-19, enrolled during active disease. Sequenced material: peripheral blood. CDR3 amino acids: CASGRTGDQPQHF. The CDR3 DNA reads as TGTGCCAGCGGGCGGACAGGCGATCAGCCCCAGCATTTT.